Described below is a single T cell receptor beta chain sequence and its context. Profiling relied on immunoSEQ multiplex PCR, and the TCRdb table lists in-frame clones only, not all of them. This sample has about 480,000 clones, with almost 80% found just once. The sample belongs to a study of shared clonotypes between healthy human individuals. The V end was cut by 4 bases, the J end by 5 bases, with 15 bases between. CDR1 SGHRS and CDR2 YFSETQ come from the germline V gene. The CDR3 has 14 amino acids. The TCR was taken from a woman aged 40 to 55 in good health. Some clones in this sample may be carry-over from other donors' samples. Sequences were obtained from PBMCs. This chain connects TRBV5-1 to TRBJ2-5; maybe TRBD1 (6 bases). The CDR3 spells CASSGTQNGETQYF. In nucleotides, the CDR3 is TGCGCCAGCAGCGGGACACAAAATGGGGAGACCCAGTACTTC.